The sequence of this TCR beta chain was determined in a study of shared clonotypes between healthy human individuals. Study findings and constraints: Shared clonotypes across all four donors exceeded non-shared ones in generation probability.

CD8 cells classed as naive were CD45RO-negative and positively selected for CCR7, excluding terminally differentiated effector memory CD45RA+ cells. Those who donated, Caucasian adults without exception, all lived in Nashville, Tennessee. V dropped 0 bases and J dropped 7; count of bases not matched to a gene: 5. The CDR3 length is 15 residues. CDR1 and CDR2 from the germline V gene are SGHDT and YYEEEE. About this clone: Its antigen is still unknown. Other nucleotide sequences in the sample specify the same CDR3.

Clones were read by immunoSEQ multiplex PCR, and TCRdb kept only the in-frame ones, dropping some. The repertoire holds about 1,800,000 clones, roughly 94% seen once, with approximately 1% in the top ten. Sequencing was carried out using naive CD8+ T cells sorted from blood. The chain recombines TRBV5-6 with TRBJ2-1, with 9 positions matching TRBD2. This TCR was recovered from a man younger than 35 in good health. The CDR3 DNA follows: TGTGCCAGCAGCTTGGGTCTAGCGGGAATAAATGAGCAGTTCTTC. This sequence encodes CASSLGLAGINEQFF.